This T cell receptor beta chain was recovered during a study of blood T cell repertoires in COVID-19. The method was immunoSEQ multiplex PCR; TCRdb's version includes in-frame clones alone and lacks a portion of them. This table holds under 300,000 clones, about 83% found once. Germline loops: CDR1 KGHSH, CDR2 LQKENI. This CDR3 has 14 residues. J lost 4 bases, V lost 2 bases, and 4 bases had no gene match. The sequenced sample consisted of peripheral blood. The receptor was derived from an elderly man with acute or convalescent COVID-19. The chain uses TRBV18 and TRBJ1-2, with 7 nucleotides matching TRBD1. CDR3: CASSPGQEAYGYTF. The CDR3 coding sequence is TGTGCCAGCTCACCAGGACAGGAGGCCTATGGCTACACCTTC.